This TCR beta chain was identified during a study of radiotherapy plus CTLA-4 blockade in lung cancer. Background on the study: Among enrolled patients, less than 20% responded and around 30% achieved disease control.

Libraries were prepared by immunoSEQ multiplex PCR; TCRdb keeps only in-frame clonotypes and omits some of them. This sample has roughly 57,000 clones, with around 80% found just once. Study-wide points: Early clone dynamics of blood T cells, plus interferon-beta, reportedly predicted response best.

The CDR3 has 12 residues. CDR1 is SNHLY, CDR2 FYNNEI, per germline. Trimming shortened V by 5 bases and J by 4 bases, and 8 bases separated the two germline ends. Patients with chemo-refractory metastatic non-small-cell lung cancer received focal radiation plus CTLA-4 blockade with ipilimumab. On this clone itself: Its antigen is still unknown.

The clonotype was recovered from a human donor with non-small cell lung cancer whose response to radiotherapy plus ipilimumab could not be evaluated. The sample was peripheral blood, taken from a patient treated with radiotherapy plus ipilimumab. The chain links TRBV2 to TRBJ1-1; D not certain. The DNA of the CDR3 is TGTGCCAGCAGTATGGGAGGCACTGAAGCTTTCTTT. It yields the protein CASSMGGTEAFF.